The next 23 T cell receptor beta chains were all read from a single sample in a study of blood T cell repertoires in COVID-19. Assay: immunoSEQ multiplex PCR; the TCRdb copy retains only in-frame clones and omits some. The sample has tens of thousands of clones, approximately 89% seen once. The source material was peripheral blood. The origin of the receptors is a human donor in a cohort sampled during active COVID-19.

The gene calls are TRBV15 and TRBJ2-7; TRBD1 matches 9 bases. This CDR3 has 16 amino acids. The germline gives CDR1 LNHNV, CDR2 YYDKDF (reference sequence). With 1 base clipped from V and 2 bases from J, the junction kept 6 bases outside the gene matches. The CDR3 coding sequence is TGTGCCACCAGCAGAGGGGTGGACAGGGGACCCTACGAGCAGTACTTC. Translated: CATSRGVDRGPYEQYF. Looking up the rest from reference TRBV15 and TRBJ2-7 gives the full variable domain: DAMVIQNPRYQVTQFGKPVTLSCSQTLNHNVMYWYQQKSSQAPKLLFHYYDKDFNNEADTPDNFQSRRPNTSFCFLDIRSPGLGDTAMYLCATSRGVDRGPYEQYFGPGTRLTVT.

The CDR3 nucleotides are TGTGCCAGCAGCCCCAGACAGGGTGCAAGCTCCTACAATGAGCAGTTCTTC. Translating it yields CASSPRQGASSYNEQFF. The chain carries TRBV9 and TRBJ2-1, with 7 bases matching TRBD1. V dropped 4 bases and J dropped 0; count of bases not matched to a gene: 10. This CDR3 has 17 amino acids. The germline gives CDR1 SGDLS, CDR2 YYNGEE. The variable domain in full, with the rest retrieved from reference TRBV9 and TRBJ2-1, is DSGVTQTPKHLITATGQRVTLRCSPRSGDLSVYWYQQSLDQGLQFLIQYYNGEERAKGNILERFSAQQFPDLHSELNLSSLELGDSALYFCASSPRQGASSYNEQFFGPGTRLTVL.

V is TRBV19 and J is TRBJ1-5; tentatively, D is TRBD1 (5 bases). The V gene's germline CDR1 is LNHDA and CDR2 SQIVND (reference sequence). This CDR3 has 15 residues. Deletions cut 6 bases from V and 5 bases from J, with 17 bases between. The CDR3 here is CASSRRWGGDQPQHF. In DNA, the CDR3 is TGTGCCAGTAGCCGCAGATGGGGCGGCGATCAGCCCCAGCATTTT.

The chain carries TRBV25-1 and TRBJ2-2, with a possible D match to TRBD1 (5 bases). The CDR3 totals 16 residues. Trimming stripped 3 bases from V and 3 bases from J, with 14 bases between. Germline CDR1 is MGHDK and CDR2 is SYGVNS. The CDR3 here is CASSEYGRADTGELFF. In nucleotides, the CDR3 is TGTGCCAGCAGTGAGTACGGCAGGGCGGACACCGGGGAGCTGTTTTTT.

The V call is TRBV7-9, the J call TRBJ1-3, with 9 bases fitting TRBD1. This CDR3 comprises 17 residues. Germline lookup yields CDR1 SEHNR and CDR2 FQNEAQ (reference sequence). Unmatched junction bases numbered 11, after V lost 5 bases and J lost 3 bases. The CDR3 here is CASSIPLTGGVGNTIYF. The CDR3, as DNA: TGTGCCAGCAGCATACCCCTCACAGGGGGCGTTGGAAACACCATATATTTT.

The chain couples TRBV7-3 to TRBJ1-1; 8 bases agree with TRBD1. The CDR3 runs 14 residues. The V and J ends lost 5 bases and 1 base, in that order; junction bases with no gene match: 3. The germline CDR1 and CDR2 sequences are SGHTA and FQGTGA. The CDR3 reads CASSPGQANTEAFF. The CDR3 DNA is TGTGCCAGCAGCCCGGGACAGGCGAACACTGAAGCTTTCTTT.

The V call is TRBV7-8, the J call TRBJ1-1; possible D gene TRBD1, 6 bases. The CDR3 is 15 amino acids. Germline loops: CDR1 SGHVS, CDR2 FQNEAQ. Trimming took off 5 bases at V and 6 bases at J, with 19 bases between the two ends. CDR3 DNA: TGTGCCAGCAGCAACTCGGCAGGGGCCGTCGCTGAAGCTTTCTTT. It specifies CASSNSAGAVAEAFF.

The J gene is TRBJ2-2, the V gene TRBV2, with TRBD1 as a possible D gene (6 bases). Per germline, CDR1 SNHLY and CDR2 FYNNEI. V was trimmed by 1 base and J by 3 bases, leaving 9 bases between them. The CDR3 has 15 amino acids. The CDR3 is CASSEGSGDTGELFF. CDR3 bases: TGTGCCAGCAGTGAAGGTTCAGGGGACACCGGGGAGCTGTTTTTT.

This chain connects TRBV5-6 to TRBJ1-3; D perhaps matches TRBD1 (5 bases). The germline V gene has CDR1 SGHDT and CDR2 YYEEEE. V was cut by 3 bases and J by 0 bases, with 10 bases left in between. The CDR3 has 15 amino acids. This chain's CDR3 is CASSSDIFSGNTIYF. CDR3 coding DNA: TGTGCCAGCAGCTCGGACATCTTCTCTGGAAACACCATATATTTT.

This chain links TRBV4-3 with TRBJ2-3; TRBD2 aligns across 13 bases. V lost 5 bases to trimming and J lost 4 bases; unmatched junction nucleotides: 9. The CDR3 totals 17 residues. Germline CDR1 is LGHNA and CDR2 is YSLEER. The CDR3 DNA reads TGCGCCAGCAGCTCCCGGACTAGCGGGGGTATAGCAGATACGCAGTATTTT. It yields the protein CASSSRTSGGIADTQYF.

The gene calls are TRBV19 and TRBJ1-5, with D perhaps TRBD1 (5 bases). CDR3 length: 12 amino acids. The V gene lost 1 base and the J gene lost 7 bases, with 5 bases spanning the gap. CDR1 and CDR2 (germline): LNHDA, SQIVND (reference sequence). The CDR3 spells CASSIGQQPQHF. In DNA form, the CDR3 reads TGTGCCAGTAGTATAGGACAGCAGCCCCAGCATTTT.

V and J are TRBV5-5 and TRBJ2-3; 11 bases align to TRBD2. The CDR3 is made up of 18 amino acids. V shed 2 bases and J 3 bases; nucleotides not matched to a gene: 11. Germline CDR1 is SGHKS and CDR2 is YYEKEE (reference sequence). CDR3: CASSFPIAGGPKTDTQYF. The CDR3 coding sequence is TGTGCCAGCAGCTTCCCGATAGCGGGAGGGCCGAAAACAGATACGCAGTATTTT.

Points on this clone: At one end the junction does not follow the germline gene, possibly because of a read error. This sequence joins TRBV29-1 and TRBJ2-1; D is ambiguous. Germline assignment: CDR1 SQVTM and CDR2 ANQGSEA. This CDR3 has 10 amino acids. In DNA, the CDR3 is TGCAGCGTAGCCTATAATGAGCAGTTCTTC. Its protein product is CSVAYNEQFF.

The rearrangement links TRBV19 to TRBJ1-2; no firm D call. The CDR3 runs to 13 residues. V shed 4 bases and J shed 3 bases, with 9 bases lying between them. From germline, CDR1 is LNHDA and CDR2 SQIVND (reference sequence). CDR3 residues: CASSTRDDYGYTF. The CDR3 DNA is TGTGCCAGTAGTACCCGGGATGACTATGGCTACACCTTC.

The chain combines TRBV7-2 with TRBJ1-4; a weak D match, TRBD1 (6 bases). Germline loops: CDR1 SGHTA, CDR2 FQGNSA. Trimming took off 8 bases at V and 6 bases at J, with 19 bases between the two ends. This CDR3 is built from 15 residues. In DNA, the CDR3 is TGTGCCAGCCGGGGAGGGGGGCATTATTATGAAAAACTGTTTTTT. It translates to CASRGGGHYYEKLFF.

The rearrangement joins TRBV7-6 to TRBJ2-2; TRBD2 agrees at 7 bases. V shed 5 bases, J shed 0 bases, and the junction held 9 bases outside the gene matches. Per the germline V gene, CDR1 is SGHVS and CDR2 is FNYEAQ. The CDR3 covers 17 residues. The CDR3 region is CASSHIPSGANTGELFF. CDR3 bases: TGTGCCAGCAGCCACATCCCCAGCGGGGCGAACACCGGGGAGCTGTTTTTT. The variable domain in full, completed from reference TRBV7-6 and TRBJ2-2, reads GAGVSQSPRYKVTKRGQDVALRCDPISGHVSLYWYRQALGQGPEFLTYFNYEAQQDKSGLPNDRFSAERPEGSISTLTIQRTEQRDSAMYRCASSHIPSGANTGELFFGEGSRLTVL.

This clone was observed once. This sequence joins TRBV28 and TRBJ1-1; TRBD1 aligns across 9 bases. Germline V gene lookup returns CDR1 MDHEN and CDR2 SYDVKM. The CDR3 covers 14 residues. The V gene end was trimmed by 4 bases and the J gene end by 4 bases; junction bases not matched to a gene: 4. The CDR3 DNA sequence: TGTGCCAGCAGTTCGACAGGGGGGGCCACTGAAGCTTTCTTT. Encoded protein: CASSSTGGATEAFF.

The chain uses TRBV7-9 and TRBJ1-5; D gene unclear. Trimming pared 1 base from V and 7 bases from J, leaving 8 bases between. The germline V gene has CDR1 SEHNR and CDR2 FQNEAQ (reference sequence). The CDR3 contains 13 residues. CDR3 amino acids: CASSLGFGQPQHF. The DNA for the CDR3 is TGTGCCAGCAGCTTAGGGTTTGGCCAGCCCCAGCATTTT.

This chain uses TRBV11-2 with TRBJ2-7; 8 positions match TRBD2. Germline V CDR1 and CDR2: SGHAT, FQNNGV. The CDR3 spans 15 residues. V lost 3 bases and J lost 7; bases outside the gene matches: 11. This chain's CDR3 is CASSFGGGIKGEQYF. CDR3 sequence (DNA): TGTGCCAGCAGCTTTGGCGGGGGGATAAAGGGAGAGCAGTACTTC.

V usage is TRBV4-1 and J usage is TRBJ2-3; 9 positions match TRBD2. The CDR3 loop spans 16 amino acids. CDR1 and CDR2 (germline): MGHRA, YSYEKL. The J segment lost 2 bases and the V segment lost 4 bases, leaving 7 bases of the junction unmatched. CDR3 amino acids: CASSPPTSGFTDTQYF. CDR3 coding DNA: TGCGCCAGCAGCCCCCCGACTAGCGGCTTCACAGATACGCAGTATTTT.

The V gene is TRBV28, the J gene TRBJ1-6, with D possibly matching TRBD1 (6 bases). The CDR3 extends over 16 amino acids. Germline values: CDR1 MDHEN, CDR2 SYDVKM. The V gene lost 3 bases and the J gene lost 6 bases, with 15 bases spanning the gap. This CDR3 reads CASSFRAGVRNSPLHF. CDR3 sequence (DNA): TGTGCCAGCAGTTTTCGGGCAGGGGTGCGTAATTCACCCCTCCACTTT.

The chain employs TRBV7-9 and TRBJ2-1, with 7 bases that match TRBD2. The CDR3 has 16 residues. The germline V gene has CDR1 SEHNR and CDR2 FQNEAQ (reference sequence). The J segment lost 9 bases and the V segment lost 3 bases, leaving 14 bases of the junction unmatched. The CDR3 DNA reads TGTGCCAGCAGCTTGGCCCTAGCGGACCTTGGTGGTGAGCAGTTCTTC. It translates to CASSLALADLGGEQFF.

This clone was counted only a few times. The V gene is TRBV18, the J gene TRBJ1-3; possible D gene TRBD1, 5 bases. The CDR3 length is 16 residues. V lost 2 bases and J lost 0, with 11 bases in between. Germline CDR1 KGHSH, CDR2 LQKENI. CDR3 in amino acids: CASSPGAQPSGNTIYF. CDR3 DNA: TGTGCCAGCTCACCAGGGGCTCAGCCCTCTGGAAACACCATATATTTT. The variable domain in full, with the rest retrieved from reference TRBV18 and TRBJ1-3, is NAGVMQNPRHLVRRRGQEARLRCSPMKGHSHVYWYRQLPEEGLKFMVYLQKENIIDESGMPKERFSAEFPKEGPSILRIQQVVRGDSAAYFCASSPGAQPSGNTIYFGEGSWLTVV.